A single sample is the source of the 23 T cell receptor beta chains below, sequenced in a study of CD8+ T cells in alopecia areata (dated by TCRdb to 2017 to 2018). The library was built by means of the immunoSEQ multiplex PCR assay. To provide template for TCR sequencing, every sample had RNA extracted and reverse transcribed into cDNA. Sourced from immuneACCESS, this table was stored by TCRdb with only in-frame sequences that have V and J called. A share of the clones is absent; for the studies checked, an unresolved V gene accounts for under half, and the remainder has no known explanation. Within this sample are 140,000 to 150,000 clones, with 51% of them counted one time only. The ten most abundant clones make up around 1% of the sample. The intended sense of this specimen's time point label: baseline before oral tofacitinib. Here the sequenced sample was CD4+ T cells sorted from blood, taken at week 0. These TCRs come from a human donor with alopecia areata.

The chain uses TRBV4-1 and TRBJ2-7; possible D gene TRBD1, 6 bases. This CDR3 is built from 17 residues. V gave up 0 bases and J gave up 6 bases, with 21 bases separating them. Germline CDR1 MGHRA, CDR2 YSYEKL. For the CDR3, the DNA is TGCGCCAGCAGCCAAGAATTCGTAGGGCAGGGGCCAGCCGAGCAGTACTTC. Its translation is CASSQEFVGQGPAEQYF.

The chain employs TRBV29-1 and TRBJ2-5; 10 bases align to TRBD1. The trim removed 8 bases at V and 5 bases at J, leaving 8 bases unmatched. The CDR3 is made up of 13 amino acids. Germline CDR1 and CDR2: SQVTM and ANQGSEA. As DNA, the CDR3 is TGCAGCACCTCGGGACAGGGGTTGGAGACCCAGTACTTC. Translated: CSTSGQGLETQYF.

The rearrangement joins TRBV6-5 to TRBJ2-7, with D possibly matching TRBD1 (6 bases). Germline V lookup: CDR1 MNHEY, CDR2 SVGAGI. The CDR3 runs 13 residues. Between the trimmed V and J ends, which lost 4 bases and 4 bases, there was a span of 11 bases. CDR3 coding DNA: TGTGCCAGCAGTTCCGGACAGATTTACGAGCAGTACTTC. Protein: CASSSGQIYEQYF.

The genes are TRBV29-1 and TRBJ2-1; TRBD2 might be the D (6 bases). With 7 bases removed from V and 8 bases from J, the gap between germline ends came to 27 bases. Germline V gene data show CDR1 as SQVTM and CDR2 as ANQGSEA. This CDR3 comprises 16 residues. CDR3 residues: CSAHPSTPGAIYEQFF. The CDR3 DNA sequence: TGCAGCGCCCACCCGTCCACTCCGGGAGCTATCTATGAGCAGTTCTTC.

The CDR3, as DNA: TGTGCCAGCAGGTTGGAAACCGGGGAGCTGTTTTTT. This translates into CASRLETGELFF. This sequence joins TRBV2 and TRBJ2-2, with D uncertain. Germline CDR1 reads SNHLY; CDR2 reads FYNNEI. V dropped 6 bases and J dropped 5 bases, with 7 bases sitting between them. The CDR3 extends over 12 amino acids.

This clone is a singleton in its sample. In DNA form, the CDR3 reads TGTGCCAGCAGTTTATGGGGGGGAAAGGGAGAGCAGTACTTC. Its protein is CASSLWGGKGEQYF. V and J are TRBV28 and TRBJ2-7, with D perhaps matching TRBD2 (6 bases). The CDR3 is 14 residues long. Germline CDR1 and CDR2: MDHEN and SYDVKM. Trimming left V 0 bases short and J 7 bases short, with 13 bases between.

V is TRBV7-2 and J is TRBJ2-1; unclear D gene. The V gene's germline CDR1 is SGHTA and CDR2 FQGNSA. Trimming took 3 bases from V and 10 from J, leaving 7 bases between them. The CDR3 consists of 11 residues. In DNA form, the CDR3 reads TGTGCCAGCAGCTTTCGGGTCGAGCAGTTCTTC. It translates to CASSFRVEQFF. Full variable domain (missing parts from reference TRBV7-2 and TRBJ2-1): GAGVSQSPSNKVTEKGKDVELRCDPISGHTALYWYRQSLGQGLEFLIYFQGNSAPDKSGLPSDRFSAERTGGSVSTLTIQRTQQEDSAVYLCASSFRVEQFFGPGTRLTVL.

The genes are TRBV4-1 and TRBJ2-1, with TRBD1 identical over 12 bases. This CDR3 region has 17 residues. V lost 3 bases to trimming and J lost 10 bases; unmatched junction nucleotides: 13. CDR1 is MGHRA, CDR2 YSYEKL, per germline. This CDR3 reads CASSQPHPGTGGNEQFF. CDR3 DNA: TGCGCCAGCAGCCAGCCCCACCCCGGGACAGGGGGCAACGAGCAGTTCTTC.

V and J are TRBV19 and TRBJ2-3; D might be TRBD1 or TRBD2, each matching 5 bases. Germline V lookup: CDR1 LNHDA, CDR2 SQIVND (reference sequence). The CDR3 is 13 amino acids. Trimming shortened V by 5 bases and J by 7 bases, and 13 bases separated the two germline ends. The CDR3 DNA sequence: TGTGCCAGTAGTCCGGGGACCCAGTATACGCAGTATTTT. This codes for CASSPGTQYTQYF.

V usage is TRBV27 and J usage is TRBJ2-7; D is ambiguous. The ends were cut back, 3 bases at V and 3 bases at J, with 12 bases in the middle. The CDR3 is 14 amino acids. Looked up from germline, CDR1 is MNHEY and CDR2 is SMNVEV (reference sequence). CDR3 nucleotides: TGTGCCAGCAGTTTGTATAGACTGAACTACGAGCAGTACTTC. Translating gives CASSLYRLNYEQYF.

The chain links TRBV29-1 to TRBJ2-1; TRBD2 is a possible D gene (5 bases). Germline CDR1 is SQVTM and CDR2 is ANQGSEA. The CDR3 spans 14 residues. The V gene lost 8 bases and the J gene lost 1 base, with 15 bases spanning the gap. The CDR3 nucleotides read TGCAGCCTAGGAGCTCGGGGTTCCTACAATGAGCAGTTCTTC. The encoded protein is CSLGARGSYNEQFF.

This clone has just a few counts. The CDR3 DNA reads as TGTGCCAGCAGCCTATTAGCAGGGGGCTCCTACAATGAGCAGTTCTTC. Translating gives CASSLLAGGSYNEQFF. V gene TRBV14 combines with J gene TRBJ2-1, with TRBD1 matching 7 bases. Germline V lookup: CDR1 SGHDN, CDR2 FVKESK. The length of the CDR3 is 16 residues. V dropped 4 bases and J dropped 0; count of bases not matched to a gene: 6.

The rearrangement links TRBV5-1 to TRBJ2-2, with TRBD1 as a possible D gene (5 bases). The CDR3 consists of 16 residues. With 6 bases removed from V and 3 bases from J, the gap between germline ends came to 18 bases. Per germline, CDR1 SGHRS and CDR2 YFSETQ. The CDR3 loop is CASNPTQAGYTGELFF. The CDR3 nucleotides are TGCGCCAGCAACCCGACGCAGGCAGGGTACACCGGGGAGCTGTTTTTT.

J is TRBJ2-7 and V is TRBV5-1, with D unresolved. V gave up 6 bases and J gave up 0 bases, with 16 bases separating them. Looked up from germline, CDR1 is SGHRS and CDR2 is YFSETQ. The CDR3 contains 15 residues. CDR3 amino acids: CASTPASGYSYEQYF. Here the CDR3 DNA reads TGCGCCAGCACCCCGGCCTCGGGTTACTCCTACGAGCAGTACTTC.

The genes are TRBV30 and TRBJ2-4; 10 nucleotides line up with TRBD2. With 1 base clipped from V and 0 bases from J, the junction kept 9 bases outside the gene matches. Germline CDR1 GTSNPN, CDR2 SVGIG (reference sequence). This CDR3 is built from 18 residues. CDR3 loop: CAWSASGGGGVAKNIQYF. In DNA form, the CDR3 reads TGTGCCTGGAGTGCTAGCGGGGGAGGAGGCGTAGCCAAAAACATTCAGTACTTC.

The rearrangement uses TRBV27 and TRBJ1-1; D unresolved. V shed 4 bases and J shed 6 bases, with 12 bases lying between them. CDR1 and CDR2 from the germline V gene are MNHEY and SMNVEV (reference sequence). This CDR3 region has 13 residues. The DNA of the CDR3 is TGTGCCAGCAGTTCAAGAGGTGTAGCTGAAGCTTTCTTT. As protein: CASSSRGVAEAFF.

This clone was counted a single time. The chain recombines TRBV29-1 with TRBJ2-1, with D tentatively TRBD1 (6 bases). Trimming removed 2 bases at V and 5 bases at J, with 16 bases between. Germline V gene sequence: CDR1 SQVTM, CDR2 ANQGSEA. CDR3 length equals 15 residues. CDR3 loop: CSVESTGKGHNEQFF. DNA of the CDR3: TGCAGCGTTGAATCTACAGGGAAGGGGCACAATGAGCAGTTCTTC.

The rearrangement joins TRBV29-1 to TRBJ2-1; TRBD1 matches 7 bases. The CDR3 length is 14 residues. The J segment lost 8 bases and the V segment lost 8 bases, leaving 15 bases of the junction unmatched. The germline V gene encodes CDR1 SQVTM and CDR2 ANQGSEA. CDR3 bases: TGCAGCTCCGACCTGACAGGGATAGGTGATGAGCAGTTCTTC. Protein: CSSDLTGIGDEQFF.

The rearrangement joins TRBV30 to TRBJ2-2, with D maybe TRBD2 (5 bases). V was clipped by 5 bases and J by 0 bases, with 10 bases between them. Germline V gene data show CDR1 as GTSNPN and CDR2 as SVGIG (reference sequence). CDR3 length: 14 residues. CDR3 amino acids: CAWGSGANTGELFF. The DNA of the CDR3 is TGTGCCTGGGGGAGCGGAGCGAACACCGGGGAGCTGTTTTTT.

Here the CDR3 reads CATSIGPETQYF. The CDR3 DNA follows: TGTGCCACCAGCATCGGGCCTGAGACCCAGTACTTC. The V call is TRBV15, the J call TRBJ2-5; the D is unclear. Trimming stripped 4 bases from V and 5 bases from J, with 8 bases between. Germline V lookup: CDR1 LNHNV, CDR2 YYDKDF (reference sequence). The CDR3 is 12 residues long.

The genes are TRBV15 and TRBJ2-7, with TRBD2 matching over 7 bases. The V gene's germline CDR1 is LNHNV and CDR2 YYDKDF (reference sequence). The CDR3 is made up of 14 amino acids. With 5 bases clipped from V and 3 bases from J, the junction kept 7 bases outside the gene matches. The CDR3 coding sequence is TGTGCCACCAGCCGGGGTGGGGGGGACTACGAGCAGTACTTC. Its translation is CATSRGGGDYEQYF.

V and J are TRBV10-3 and TRBJ2-7; D is unresolved. This CDR3 has 16 residues. Germline assignment: CDR1 ENHRY and CDR2 SYGVKD. V lost 0 bases to trimming and J lost 3 bases, with 15 bases between them. The CDR3, as DNA: TGTGCCATCAGTGAGTCTGGTTCGCGTCGAATCTACGAGCAGTACTTC. Its protein is CAISESGSRRIYEQYF.

The chain has TRBV30 and TRBJ1-2; maybe TRBD1 (5 bases). The CDR3 length is 15 residues. Trimming took 0 bases from V and 2 from J, leaving 13 bases between them. Looked up from germline, CDR1 is GTSNPN and CDR2 is SVGIG (reference sequence). Here the CDR3 DNA reads TGTGCCTGGAGTGTACGGGTAGGGGTAAACTATGGCTACACCTTC. Translated: CAWSVRVGVNYGYTF.